The 27 T cell receptor beta chains reported below all come from one sample, sequenced in a study of blood T cell repertoires in COVID-19. Assay used: immunoSEQ multiplex PCR; TCRdb lists only in-frame clones, some missing. This sample has about 93,000 clones, with approximately 91% found just once. The sequenced sample consisted of peripheral blood. The receptors were gathered from a man aged 55 to 70 with COVID-19, enrolled during active disease.

CDR3 residues: CATVGDRAEAFF. The CDR3 bases are TGCGCCACCGTGGGGGACAGGGCCGAAGCTTTCTTT. This chain joins TRBV10-1 and TRBJ1-1; 9 positions agree with TRBD1. Germline V CDR1 and CDR2: WNHNN, SYGVQD (reference sequence). CDR3 length equals 12 residues. V lost 10 bases to trimming and J lost 8 bases; unmatched junction nucleotides: 8.

V usage is TRBV6-5 and J usage is TRBJ1-6, with D unresolved. The CDR3 spans 14 residues. The germline V gene encodes CDR1 MNHEY and CDR2 SVGAGI. Trimming left V 8 bases short and J 0 bases short, with 8 bases between. DNA for the CDR3: TGTGCCAGCGGTTCCAGCTCCTATAATTCACCCCTCCACTTT. As protein: CASGSSSYNSPLHF.

The V gene is TRBV5-1, the J gene TRBJ1-4; TRBD1 might be the D (6 bases). V shed 4 bases and J shed 0 bases, with 13 bases lying between them. Germline values: CDR1 SGHRS, CDR2 YFSETQ. The CDR3 runs 16 residues. CDR3 coding DNA: TGCGCCAGCAGCCAAGGACAGTCTGCAACTAATGAAAAACTGTTTTTT. Protein sequence: CASSQGQSATNEKLFF.

The V and J genes are TRBV7-9 and TRBJ2-1; D is unclear. Germline V gene sequence: CDR1 SEHNR, CDR2 FQNEAQ (reference sequence). V dropped 3 bases and J dropped 8 bases, with 14 bases sitting between them. This CDR3 has 14 amino acids. DNA of the CDR3: TGTGCCAGCAGCTTTGCGGTCCCAGACCATGAGCAGTTCTTC. It is translated as CASSFAVPDHEQFF.

J is TRBJ1-4 and V is TRBV6-5; D is perhaps TRBD1 (6 bases). CDR3 length equals 14 residues. V was trimmed by 6 bases and J by 8 bases, leaving 16 bases between them. Looked up from germline, CDR1 is MNHEY and CDR2 is SVGAGI. The CDR3 nucleotides are TGTGCCAGCAGAAACAGGGACCGGCAGGAAAAACTGTTTTTT. Residues: CASRNRDRQEKLFF.

The chain joins TRBV3-1 (or the pseudogene TRBV3-2) to TRBJ2-1; TRBD2 matches at 10 bases. The V gene end was trimmed by 1 base and the J gene end by 13 bases; junction bases not matched to a gene: 1. Looked up from germline, CDR1 is LGHDT and CDR2 is YNNKEL (reference sequence). CDR3 length: 12 amino acids. CDR3 bases: TGTGCCAGCAGCCAAGCTAGCGGGGGCCAGTTCTTC. It yields the protein CASSQASGGQFF.

The chain uses TRBV6-2 or TRBV6-3 and TRBJ1-1; 8 positions agree with TRBD1. In germline, CDR1 is MNHEY, CDR2 SVGEGT. CDR3 length: 13 residues. The junction had 5 bases not matched to a gene; V was cut back by 5 bases and J by 6 bases. The CDR3 reads CASSPQGGAEAFF. The CDR3 DNA is TGTGCCAGCAGTCCACAGGGGGGGGCTGAAGCTTTCTTT.

CDR3 in amino acids: CAWSKVRLAGGQETQYF. CDR3 DNA sequence: TGTGCCTGGAGTAAAGTTCGACTAGCGGGAGGCCAAGAGACCCAGTACTTC. The gene calls are TRBV30 and TRBJ2-5; 13 bases line up with TRBD2. Trimming cost V 2 bases and J 1 base; bases outside gene matches: 7. Germline-derived CDR1 and CDR2 are GTSNPN and SVGIG (reference sequence). This CDR3 is 17 amino acids long.

The chain joins TRBV7-9 to TRBJ1-1; D unclear. There are 15 residues in the CDR3. The V gene lost 5 bases and the J gene lost 8 bases, with 21 bases spanning the gap. Germline CDR1 SEHNR, CDR2 FQNEAQ (reference sequence). CDR3 in amino acids: CASSLTGEETVEAFF. In DNA, the CDR3 is TGTGCCAGCAGCCTCACCGGGGAGGAGACTGTCGAAGCTTTCTTT.

The J gene is TRBJ2-7, the V gene TRBV5-1, with TRBD1 matching 8 bases. Germline V gene sequence: CDR1 SGHRS, CDR2 YFSETQ. V lost 4 bases and J lost 3; bases outside the gene matches: 6. This CDR3 has 14 residues. CDR3 DNA: TGCGCCAGCAGCACAGCCGGGACAGGCTACGAGCAGTACTTC. Protein: CASSTAGTGYEQYF.

The rearrangement links TRBV11-2 to TRBJ2-1, with TRBD2 matching 14 bases. The CDR3 has 17 residues. CDR1 is SGHAT, CDR2 FQNNGV, per germline. V shed 5 bases and J 3 bases; nucleotides not matched to a gene: 6. CDR3 nucleotide sequence: TGTGCCAGCAGCCTCGGGACTAGCGGGAGCGTCTACAATGAGCAGTTCTTC. As protein: CASSLGTSGSVYNEQFF. The whole variable domain, remainder taken from reference TRBV11-2 and TRBJ2-1, is EAGVAQSPRYKIIEKRQSVAFWCNPISGHATLYWYQQILGQGPKLLIQFQNNGVVDDSQLPKDRFSAERLKGVDSTLKIQPAKLEDSAVYLCASSLGTSGSVYNEQFFGPGTRLTVL.

The chain combines TRBV19 with TRBJ1-3, with no clear D. Trimming removed 5 bases at V and 8 bases at J, with 13 bases between. Germline-derived CDR1 and CDR2 are LNHDA and SQIVND (reference sequence). The CDR3 loop spans 13 amino acids. DNA of the CDR3: TGTGCCAGTAGTGAGTACATCGGAGACACCATATATTTT. As protein: CASSEYIGDTIYF. The complete variable domain, with remaining parts taken from reference TRBV19 and TRBJ1-3, reads DGGITQSPKYLFRKEGQNVTLSCEQNLNHDAMYWYRQDPGQGLRLIYYSQIVNDFQKGDIAEGYSVSREKKESFPLTVTSAQKNPTAFYLCASSEYIGDTIYFGEGSWLTVV.

This chain links TRBV5-4 with TRBJ2-7; 14 nucleotides match TRBD2. The V and J ends lost 0 bases and 6 bases, in that order; junction bases with no gene match: 8. This CDR3 contains 17 residues. The germline gives CDR1 SGHNT, CDR2 YYREEE (reference sequence). CDR3 sequence: CASSLDPGLAGVSEQYF. CDR3 sequence (DNA): TGTGCCAGCAGCTTGGACCCGGGACTAGCGGGAGTGAGCGAGCAGTACTTC.

This rearrangement joins TRBV3-1 (or the pseudogene TRBV3-2) to TRBJ2-5, with 8 positions matching TRBD2. The CDR3 consists of 16 residues. The germline CDR1 and CDR2 sequences are LGHDT and YNNKEL (reference sequence). V lost 4 bases, J lost 5 bases, and 12 bases stayed unmatched. The CDR3 DNA follows: TGTGCCAGCAGCCGAATCACTAGCGGCCCTGGGGAGACCCAGTACTTC. Residues: CASSRITSGPGETQYF.

V and J are TRBV6-1 and TRBJ2-7, with 10 bases matching TRBD2. The V gene end was trimmed by 3 bases and the J gene end by 6 bases; junction bases not matched to a gene: 8. Looked up from germline, CDR1 is MNHNS and CDR2 is SASEGT. The CDR3 is made up of 15 amino acids. CDR3 sequence (DNA): TGTGCCAGCAGTGAGAGCGGGAGGGTACTCCTCGAGCAGTACTTC. Residues: CASSESGRVLLEQYF.

The chain is built from TRBV2 and TRBJ1-6; D possibly corresponds to TRBD1 (5 bases). This CDR3 region has 13 residues. V was trimmed by 6 bases and J by 8 bases, leaving 11 bases between them. Germline-derived CDR1 and CDR2 are SNHLY and FYNNEI. The CDR3 bases are TGTGCCAGCAGACCGACAGATTATTCACCCCTCCACTTT. It is translated as CASRPTDYSPLHF. The variable domain in full, completed from reference TRBV2 and TRBJ1-6, reads EPEVTQTPSHQVTQMGQEVILRCVPISNHLYFYWYRQILGQKVEFLVSFYNNEISEKSEIFDDQFSVERPDGSNFTLKIRSTKLEDSAMYFCASRPTDYSPLHFGNGTRLTVT.

V and J are TRBV6-5 and TRBJ2-1; D might be TRBD2 (6 bases). CDR3 length equals 15 residues. V gave up 6 bases and J gave up 5 bases, with 17 bases separating them. The germline V gene encodes CDR1 MNHEY and CDR2 SVGAGI. CDR3 sequence: CASRSNRGSDNEQFF. Here the CDR3 DNA reads TGTGCCAGCAGGTCCAATCGGGGGTCTGACAATGAGCAGTTCTTC.

The chain has TRBV12-5 and TRBJ2-7; maybe TRBD1 (5 bases). Germline assignment: CDR1 LGHNT and CDR2 FRNRAP. There are 13 residues in the CDR3. Trimming took off 6 bases at V and 4 bases at J, with 13 bases between the two ends. The CDR3 DNA reads TGTGCTAGTGGCCTTGACAGATTATACGAGCAGTACTTC. Encoded protein: CASGLDRLYEQYF.

This clone is a singleton in its sample. V gene TRBV6-5 combines with J gene TRBJ2-2, with TRBD2 matching over 7 bases. The CDR3 runs 14 residues. Germline CDR1 MNHEY, CDR2 SVGAGI. J was trimmed by 3 bases and V by 6 bases; bases with no gene match: 4. CDR3 region: CASRETSYTGELFF. CDR3 sequence (DNA): TGTGCCAGCAGGGAGACTAGCTACACCGGGGAGCTGTTTTTT.

In this sample, this clone turned up a few times. This chain links TRBV7-2 with TRBJ1-2; D remains unclear. CDR1 is SGHTA, CDR2 FQGNSA, per germline. The CDR3 runs 14 residues. V was pared by 2 bases and J by 2 bases, with 9 bases between. The CDR3 here is CASSLRGMNYGYTF. CDR3 sequence (DNA): TGTGCCAGCAGCTTACGGGGTATGAACTATGGCTACACCTTC.

This clone is a singleton in its sample. The V call is TRBV4-2, the J call TRBJ2-7; 9 bases line up with TRBD2. Germline values: CDR1 LGHNA, CDR2 YNFKEQ. The CDR3 is 15 amino acids. J gave up 5 bases and V 0 bases, and 5 bases lay outside the gene matches. CDR3: CASSQELAGENEQYF. CDR3 in DNA: TGTGCCAGCAGCCAAGAGTTAGCGGGAGAGAACGAGCAGTACTTC.

The V call is TRBV10-2, the J call TRBJ2-1, with 7 nucleotides matching TRBD2. V gave up 8 bases and J gave up 7 bases; unmatched junction bases: 14. The CDR3 is made up of 15 amino acids. Germline CDR1 is WSHSY and CDR2 is SAAADI. The CDR3 DNA is TGCGCCAGCTCCCAGTGGGGCGGGAGAAGAAATGAGCAGTTCTTC. It specifies CASSQWGGRRNEQFF.

The chain carries TRBV7-2 and TRBJ1-5; D is possibly TRBD1 (5 bases). The V end was cut by 7 bases, the J end by 2 bases, with 12 bases between. This CDR3 is built from 14 residues. CDR1 and CDR2 (germline): SGHTA, FQGNSA. CDR3 sequence (DNA): TGTGCCAGCACCGAGGGACTCCGCAATCAGCCCCAGCATTTT. Translated: CASTEGLRNQPQHF.

With respect to this clone: The junction departs from the called germline gene at one end, perhaps through a read error. The rearrangement joins TRBV6-6 to TRBJ1-5, with TRBD1 matching 8 bases. The CDR3 covers 15 residues. CDR1 and CDR2 from the germline V gene are MNHNY and SVGAGI (reference sequence). The CDR3 here is CASNYSPDRAQPQHF. DNA of the CDR3: TGTGCCAGCAATTACTCGCCGGACAGGGCTCAGCCCCAGCATTTT.

This chain uses TRBV6-6 with TRBJ2-7; 10 bases match TRBD2. V gave up 5 bases and J gave up 3 bases; unmatched junction bases: 7. Germline V gene data show CDR1 as MNHNY and CDR2 as SVGAGI (reference sequence). CDR3 length: 15 amino acids. The CDR3 sequence: CASSNSGRLRYEQYF. CDR3 nucleotides: TGTGCCAGCAGTAATAGCGGGAGGTTGCGCTACGAGCAGTACTTC.

The chain carries TRBV30 and TRBJ1-2; D is uncertain. Germline V lookup: CDR1 GTSNPN, CDR2 SVGIG (reference sequence). The CDR3 totals 13 residues. The ends were cut back, 4 bases at V and 6 bases at J, with 15 bases in the middle. The CDR3 DNA reads as TGTGCCTGGAACCCCCAAGCGGCGGATGGCTACACCTTC. As protein: CAWNPQAADGYTF.

The CDR3 sequence is CASSPRRQLDYGYTF. The CDR3 nucleotides are TGTGCCAGCAGTCCTCGACGACAATTGGACTATGGCTACACCTTC. The chain has TRBV2 and TRBJ1-2; D not certain. The CDR3 runs 15 residues. Germline CDR1 reads SNHLY; CDR2 reads FYNNEI. V was clipped by 5 bases and J by 3 bases, with 16 bases between them.